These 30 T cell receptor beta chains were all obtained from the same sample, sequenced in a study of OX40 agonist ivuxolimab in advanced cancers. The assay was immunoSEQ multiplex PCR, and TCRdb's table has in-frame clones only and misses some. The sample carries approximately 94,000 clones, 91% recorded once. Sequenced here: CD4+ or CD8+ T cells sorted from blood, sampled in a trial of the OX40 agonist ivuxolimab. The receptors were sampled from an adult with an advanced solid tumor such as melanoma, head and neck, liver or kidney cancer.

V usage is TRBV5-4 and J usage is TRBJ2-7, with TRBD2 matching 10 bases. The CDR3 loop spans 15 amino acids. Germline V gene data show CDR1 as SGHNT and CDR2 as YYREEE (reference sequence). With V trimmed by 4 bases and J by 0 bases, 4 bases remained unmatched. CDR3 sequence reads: CASSPGLADSYEQYF. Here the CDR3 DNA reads TGTGCCAGCAGCCCCGGACTAGCGGACTCCTACGAGCAGTACTTC.

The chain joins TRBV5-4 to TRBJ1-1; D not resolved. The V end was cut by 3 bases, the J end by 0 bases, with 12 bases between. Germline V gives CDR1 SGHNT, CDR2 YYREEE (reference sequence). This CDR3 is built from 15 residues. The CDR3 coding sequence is TGTGCCAGCAGCTCGATGAACCGCATGAACACTGAAGCTTTCTTT. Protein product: CASSSMNRMNTEAFF.

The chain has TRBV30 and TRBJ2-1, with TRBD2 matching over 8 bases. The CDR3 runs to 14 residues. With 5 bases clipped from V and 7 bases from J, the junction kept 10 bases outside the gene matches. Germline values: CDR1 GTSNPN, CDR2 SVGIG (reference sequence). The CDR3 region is CAWGKGLGPNEQFF. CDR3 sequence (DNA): TGTGCCTGGGGAAAGGGACTAGGGCCTAATGAGCAGTTCTTC.

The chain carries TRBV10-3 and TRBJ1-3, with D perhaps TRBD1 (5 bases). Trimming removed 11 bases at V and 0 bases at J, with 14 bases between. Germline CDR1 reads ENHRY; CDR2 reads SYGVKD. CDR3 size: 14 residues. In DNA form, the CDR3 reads TGTGCCGTTCAAGGGGCCCCCTCTGGAAACACCATATATTTT. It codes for CAVQGAPSGNTIYF.

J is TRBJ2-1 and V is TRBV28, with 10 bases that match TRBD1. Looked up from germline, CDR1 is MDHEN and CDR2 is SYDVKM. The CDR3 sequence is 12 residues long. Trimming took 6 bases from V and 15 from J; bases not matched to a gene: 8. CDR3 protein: CASSEGQGLTFF. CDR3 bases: TGTGCCAGCAGCGAGGGACAGGGGCTAACGTTCTTC.

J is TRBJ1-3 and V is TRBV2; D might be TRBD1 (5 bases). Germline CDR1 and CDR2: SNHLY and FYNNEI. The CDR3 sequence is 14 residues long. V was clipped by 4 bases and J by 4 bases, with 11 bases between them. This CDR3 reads CASSVTGGGNTIYF. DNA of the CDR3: TGTGCCAGCAGTGTAACAGGCGGAGGAAACACCATATATTTT.

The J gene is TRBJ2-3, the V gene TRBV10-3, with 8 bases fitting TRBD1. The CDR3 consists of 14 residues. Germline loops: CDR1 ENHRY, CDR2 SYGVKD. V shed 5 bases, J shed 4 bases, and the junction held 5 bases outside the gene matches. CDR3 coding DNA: TGTGCCATCAGTCAAGGACAGGGTCCAGATACGCAGTATTTT. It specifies CAISQGQGPDTQYF.

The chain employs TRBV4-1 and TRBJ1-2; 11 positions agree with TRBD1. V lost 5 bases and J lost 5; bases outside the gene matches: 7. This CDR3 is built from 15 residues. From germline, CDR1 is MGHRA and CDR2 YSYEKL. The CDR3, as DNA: TGCGCCAGCAGCAACCGGGACAGGGGGGATTATGGCTACACCTTC. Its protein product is CASSNRDRGDYGYTF.

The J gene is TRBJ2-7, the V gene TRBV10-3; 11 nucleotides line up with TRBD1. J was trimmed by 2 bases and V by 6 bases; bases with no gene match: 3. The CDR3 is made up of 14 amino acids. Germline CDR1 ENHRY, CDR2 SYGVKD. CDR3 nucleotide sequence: TGTGCCATCAGGGACAGGGGGCTCCCCTACGAGCAGTACTTC. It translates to CAIRDRGLPYEQYF.

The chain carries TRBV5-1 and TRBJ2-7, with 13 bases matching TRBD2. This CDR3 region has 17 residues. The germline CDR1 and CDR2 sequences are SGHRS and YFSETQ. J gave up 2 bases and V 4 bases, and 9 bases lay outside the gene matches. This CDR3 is CASSPRLAGGATYEQYF. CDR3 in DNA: TGCGCCAGCAGCCCTAGACTAGCGGGAGGTGCTACCTACGAGCAGTACTTC.

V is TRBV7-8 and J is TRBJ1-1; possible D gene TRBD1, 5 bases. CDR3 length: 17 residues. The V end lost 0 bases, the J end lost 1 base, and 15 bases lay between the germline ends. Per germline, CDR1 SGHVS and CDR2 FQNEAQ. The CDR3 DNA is TGTGCCAGCAGCTTAGCAGGCATATGGGGACGGAACACTGAAGCTTTCTTT. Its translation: CASSLAGIWGRNTEAFF.

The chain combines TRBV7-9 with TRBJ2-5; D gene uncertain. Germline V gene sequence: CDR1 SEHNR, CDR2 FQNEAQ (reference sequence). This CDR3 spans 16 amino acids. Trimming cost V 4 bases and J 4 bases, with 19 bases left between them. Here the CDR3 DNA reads TGTGCCAGCAGCTCCGGCCCCCGTAGAAGGGCAGAGACCCAGTACTTC. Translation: CASSSGPRRRAETQYF.

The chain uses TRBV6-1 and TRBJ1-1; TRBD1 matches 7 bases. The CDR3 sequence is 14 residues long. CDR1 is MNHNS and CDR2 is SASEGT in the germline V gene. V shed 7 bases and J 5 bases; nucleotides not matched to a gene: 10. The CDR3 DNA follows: TGTGCCAGCATCCGACAGGGAGGAAGGACTGAAGCTTTCTTT. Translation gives CASIRQGGRTEAFF.

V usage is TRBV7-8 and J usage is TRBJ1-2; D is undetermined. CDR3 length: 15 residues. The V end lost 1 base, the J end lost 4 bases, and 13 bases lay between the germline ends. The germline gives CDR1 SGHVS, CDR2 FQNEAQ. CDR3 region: CASSLDWSPFYGYTF. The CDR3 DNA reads TGTGCCAGCAGCTTAGATTGGTCCCCATTCTATGGCTACACCTTC.

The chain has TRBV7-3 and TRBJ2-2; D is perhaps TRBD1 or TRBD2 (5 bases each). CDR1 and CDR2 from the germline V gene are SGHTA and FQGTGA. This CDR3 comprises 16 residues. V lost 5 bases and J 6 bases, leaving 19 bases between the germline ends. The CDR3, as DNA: TGTGCCAGCAGCAACTGGGAGACAGTCGTCCCCGGGGAGCTGTTTTTT. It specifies CASSNWETVVPGELFF.

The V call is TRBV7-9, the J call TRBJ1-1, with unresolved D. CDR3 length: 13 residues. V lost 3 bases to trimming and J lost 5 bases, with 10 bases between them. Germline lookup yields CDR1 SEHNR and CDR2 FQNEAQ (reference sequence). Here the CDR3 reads CASSFGELTEAFF. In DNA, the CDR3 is TGTGCCAGCAGCTTCGGGGAGTTGACTGAAGCTTTCTTT.

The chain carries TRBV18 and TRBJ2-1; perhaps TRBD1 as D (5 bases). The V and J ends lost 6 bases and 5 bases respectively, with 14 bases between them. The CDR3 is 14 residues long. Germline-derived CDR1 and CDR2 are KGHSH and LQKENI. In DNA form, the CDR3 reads TGTGCCAGCTCCCCTGGACACTTAGACAATGAGCAGTTCTTC. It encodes CASSPGHLDNEQFF.

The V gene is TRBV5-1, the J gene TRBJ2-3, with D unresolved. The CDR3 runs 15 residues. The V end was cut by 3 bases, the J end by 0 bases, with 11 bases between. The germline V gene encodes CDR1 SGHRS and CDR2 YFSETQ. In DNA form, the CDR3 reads TGCGCCAGCAGCTCTACAGACACCAGCACAGATACGCAGTATTTT. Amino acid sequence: CASSSTDTSTDTQYF.

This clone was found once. CDR3 loop: CASSSRGLNYGYTF. DNA for the CDR3: TGTGCCAGCAGTTCACGAGGACTGAACTATGGCTACACCTTC. This chain connects TRBV2 to TRBJ1-2, with no clear D. From germline, CDR1 is SNHLY and CDR2 FYNNEI. V shed 5 bases and J shed 2 bases, with 12 bases lying between them. This CDR3 comprises 14 residues.

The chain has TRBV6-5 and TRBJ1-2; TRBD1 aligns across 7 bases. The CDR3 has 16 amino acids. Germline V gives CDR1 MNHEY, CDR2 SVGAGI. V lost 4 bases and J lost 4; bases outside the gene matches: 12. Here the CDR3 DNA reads TGTGCCAGCAGTTCACTGGACAGGCTGTCCGCCTATGGCTACACCTTC. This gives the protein CASSSLDRLSAYGYTF.

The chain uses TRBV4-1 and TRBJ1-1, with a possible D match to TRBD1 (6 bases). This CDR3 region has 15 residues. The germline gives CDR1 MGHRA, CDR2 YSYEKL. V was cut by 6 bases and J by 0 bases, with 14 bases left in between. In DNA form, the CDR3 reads TGCGCCAGCAGGCGGACAGTCTTCATGAACACTGAAGCTTTCTTT. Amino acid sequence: CASRRTVFMNTEAFF.

The CDR3 DNA reads as TGTGCCAGCAGCTTGAGTGGGAATGAAAAACTGTTTTTT. Translation gives CASSLSGNEKLFF. The J gene is TRBJ1-4, the V gene TRBV5-6; no reliable D call. V shed 1 base and J shed 5 bases, with 6 bases lying between them. Germline V gene data show CDR1 as SGHDT and CDR2 as YYEEEE. The CDR3 length is 13 residues.

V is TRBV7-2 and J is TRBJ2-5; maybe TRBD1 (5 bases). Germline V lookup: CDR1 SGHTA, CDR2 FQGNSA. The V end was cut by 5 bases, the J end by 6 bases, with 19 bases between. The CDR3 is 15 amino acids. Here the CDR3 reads CASSPTPQGLKTQYF. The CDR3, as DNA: TGTGCCAGCAGCCCGACCCCTCAGGGTTTAAAGACCCAGTACTTC.

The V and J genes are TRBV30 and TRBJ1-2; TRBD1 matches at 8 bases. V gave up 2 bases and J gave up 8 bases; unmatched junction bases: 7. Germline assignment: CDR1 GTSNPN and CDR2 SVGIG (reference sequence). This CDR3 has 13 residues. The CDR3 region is CAWSFRTGTGYTF. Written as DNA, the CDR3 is TGTGCCTGGAGTTTCAGGACAGGGACCGGCTACACCTTC.

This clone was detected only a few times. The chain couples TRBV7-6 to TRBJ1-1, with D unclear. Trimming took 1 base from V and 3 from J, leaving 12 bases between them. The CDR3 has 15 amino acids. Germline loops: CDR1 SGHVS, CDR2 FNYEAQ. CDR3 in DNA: TGTGCCAGCAGCTTAGAAGGAGGGCTCGACACTGAAGCTTTCTTT. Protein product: CASSLEGGLDTEAFF.

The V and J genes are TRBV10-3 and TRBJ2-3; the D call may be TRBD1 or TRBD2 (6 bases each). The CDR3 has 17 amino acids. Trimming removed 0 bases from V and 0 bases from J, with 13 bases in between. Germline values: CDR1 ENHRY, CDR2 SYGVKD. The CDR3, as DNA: TGTGCCATCAGTGAGTCCGGTCCGGGGGCCAGCACAGATACGCAGTATTTT. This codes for CAISESGPGASTDTQYF.

Here the CDR3 reads CAISDSLDRDTNSGANVLTF. The CDR3 DNA sequence: TGTGCCATCAGTGACTCCCTCGACCGGGACACCAACTCTGGGGCCAACGTCCTGACTTTC. This rearrangement joins TRBV10-3 to TRBJ2-6, with D tentatively TRBD1 (6 bases). The V gene's germline CDR1 is ENHRY and CDR2 SYGVKD. V was clipped by 3 bases and J by 0 bases, with 21 bases between them. CDR3 length: 20 residues.

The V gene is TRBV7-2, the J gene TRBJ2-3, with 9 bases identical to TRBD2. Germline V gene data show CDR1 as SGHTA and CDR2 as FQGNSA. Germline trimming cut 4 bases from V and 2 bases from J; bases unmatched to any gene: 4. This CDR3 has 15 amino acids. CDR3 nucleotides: TGTGCCAGCAGCTCCCTAGCGGGATCCACAGATACGCAGTATTTT. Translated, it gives CASSSLAGSTDTQYF. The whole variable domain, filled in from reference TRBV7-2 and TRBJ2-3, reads GAGVSQSPSNKVTEKGKDVELRCDPISGHTALYWYRQSLGQGLEFLIYFQGNSAPDKSGLPSDRFSAERTGGSVSTLTIQRTQQEDSAVYLCASSSLAGSTDTQYFGPGTRLTVL.

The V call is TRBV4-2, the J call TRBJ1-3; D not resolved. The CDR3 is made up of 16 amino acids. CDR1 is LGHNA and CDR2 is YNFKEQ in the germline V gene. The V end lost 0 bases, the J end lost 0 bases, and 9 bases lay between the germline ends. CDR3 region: CASSQDAPGSGNTIYF. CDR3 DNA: TGTGCCAGCAGCCAAGATGCCCCGGGCTCTGGAAACACCATATATTTT.

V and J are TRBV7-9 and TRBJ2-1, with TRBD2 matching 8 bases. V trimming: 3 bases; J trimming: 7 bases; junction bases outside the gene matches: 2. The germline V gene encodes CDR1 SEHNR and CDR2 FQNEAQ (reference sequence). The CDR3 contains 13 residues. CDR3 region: CASSFRLANEQFF. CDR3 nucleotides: TGTGCCAGCAGCTTCCGACTAGCGAATGAGCAGTTCTTC.